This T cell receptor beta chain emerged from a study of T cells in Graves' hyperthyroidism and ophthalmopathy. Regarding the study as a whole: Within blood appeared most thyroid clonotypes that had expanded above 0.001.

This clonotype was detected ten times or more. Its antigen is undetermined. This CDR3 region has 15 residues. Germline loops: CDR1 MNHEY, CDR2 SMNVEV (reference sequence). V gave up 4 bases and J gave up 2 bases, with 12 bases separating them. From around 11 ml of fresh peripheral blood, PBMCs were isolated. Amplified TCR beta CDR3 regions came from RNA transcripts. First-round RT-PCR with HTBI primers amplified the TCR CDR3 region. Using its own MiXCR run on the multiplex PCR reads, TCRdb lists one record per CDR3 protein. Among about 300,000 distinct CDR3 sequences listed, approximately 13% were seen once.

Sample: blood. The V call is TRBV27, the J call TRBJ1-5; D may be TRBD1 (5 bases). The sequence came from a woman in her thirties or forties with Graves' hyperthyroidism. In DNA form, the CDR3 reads TGTGCCAGCAGTTCCGGACCGGGGGGCAATCAGCCCCAGCATTTT. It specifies CASSSGPGGNQPQHF.